The rows below give T cell receptor beta chains drawn from one sample of a study of T cell responses to AZD1222 COVID-19 vaccine. Only in-frame clones appear in the TCRdb table, and some are missing; sequencing was by immunoSEQ multiplex PCR. The table lists around 30,000 clones, approximately 90% of them singletons. Here the sequenced sample was peripheral blood, taken on day 0 of AZD1222 vaccination. Receptor source: an adult in good health. CDR3s include the opening cysteine and the closing phenylalanine or tryptophan. The D gene is left open where the match is weak.

j_gene | d_gene | v_gene | CDR3aa
TRBJ2-2 | NA | TRBV7-2 | CASSLKGSGGELFF
TRBJ2-3 | TRBD1 | TRBV19 | CASGTGGSDTQYF
TRBJ1-2 | TRBD1 | TRBV4-1 | CASSHGGTAGDGYTF
TRBJ1-5 | NA | TRBV27 | CASSGPLQPQHF
TRBJ1-2 | NA | TRBV19 | CASQASASNYGYTF
TRBJ1-1 | NA | TRBV30 | CAWGWSPGNTEAFF
TRBJ1-5 | NA | TRBV6-5 | CASSFDSGDNQPQHF
TRBJ2-2 | NA | TRBV3-1/TRBV3-2 | CACSWLTAGELFF
TRBJ2-3 | TRBD2 | TRBV20-1 | CSASTPRGGSTDTQYF
TRBJ2-3 | NA | TRBV7-9 | CASSLTSSTDTQYF
TRBJ1-6 | TRBD1 | TRBV4-3 | CASSRSSGQLYTPLHF
TRBJ2-1 | NA | TRBV10-3 | CAISDRQGGNEQFF
TRBJ2-3 | TRBD2 | TRBV7-2 | CASSQLLRGDTDTQYF
TRBJ1-4 | NA | TRBV30 | CAWRTAGPDFEKLFF
TRBJ1-5 | TRBD1 | TRBV20-1 | CSASKGAGNQPQHF
TRBJ1-5 | TRBD1 | TRBV7-2 | CASSESPGQGAVSNQPQHF
TRBJ1-2 | TRBD1 | TRBV6-5 | CASRQQSGGNYGYTF
TRBJ1-1 | NA | TRBV5-1 | CASSLVGTEAFF
TRBJ2-7 | TRBD1 | TRBV5-1 | CASTGTDTYEQYF
TRBJ1-5 | NA | TRBV28 | CASSLIPDSNQPQHF
TRBJ1-2 | TRBD1 | TRBV29-1 | CSVRDRVSLTNYGYTF
TRBJ2-2 | NA | TRBV6-5 | CASKGRIGELFF
TRBJ2-2 | NA | TRBV7-2 | CASSLASGRTGELFF
TRBJ1-2 | NA | TRBV7-2 | CASSLVADYGYTF
TRBJ1-1 | NA | TRBV5-5 | CASSPPRATEAFF
TRBJ2-3 | TRBD2 | TRBV7-8 | CASSIWTSGVGDTQYF
TRBJ2-7 | NA | TRBV19 | CASSRPGQLYEQYF
TRBJ1-2 | NA | TRBV5-8 | CATTWTEYGYTF
TRBJ2-5 | NA | TRBV7-2 | CASSLGGPETQYF
TRBJ2-1 | NA | TRBV5-1 | CASSLEVVRGSYNEQFF
TRBJ2-7 | NA | TRBV5-6 | CASSSSYEQYF
TRBJ2-7 | TRBD1 | TRBV27 | CASSLAGQGHEQYF
TRBJ1-2 | NA | TRBV5-5 | CASSLGQSYTF
TRBJ1-2 | NA | TRBV27 | CASSLSRVAIPYGYTF
TRBJ2-3 | TRBD1 | TRBV4-3 | CASSQAQGARSRTDTQYF
TRBJ1-2 | TRBD1 | TRBV2 | CASIGTGTGLNYGYTF
TRBJ1-1 | NA | TRBV18 | CASSPASRAEAFF
TRBJ1-4 | NA | TRBV6-5 | CASSTRGTGDLFF
TRBJ1-4 | NA | TRBV5-6 | CASSLVAATNEKLFF
TRBJ1-4 | NA | TRBV27 | CASKMIPGENREKLFF
TRBJ1-4 | NA | TRBV3-1/TRBV3-2 | CASSQDALTNEKLFF
TRBJ2-2 | NA | TRBV7-2 | CASSLGLPEELFF
TRBJ1-6 | NA | TRBV30 | CAWSGGQNLYNSPLHF
TRBJ1-1 | TRBD1 | TRBV19 | CASSTLLPGTGNTGNTEAFF
TRBJ2-6 | TRBD1 | TRBV14 | CASSQDIWTGGPGANVLTF
TRBJ2-1 | NA | TRBV6-2/TRBV6-3 | CASSSGALGDNEQFF
TRBJ2-7 | NA | TRBV4-2 | CASSQIGAYEQYF
TRBJ1-5 | TRBD1 | TRBV4-2 | CASSQGQGSGNQPQHF
TRBJ1-1 | NA | TRBV7-2 | CASSLGSVYVNTEAFF
TRBJ1-1 | NA | TRBV6-2/TRBV6-3 | CASSYQGRAAPEAFF
TRBJ1-5 | NA | TRBV19 | CASSRNPTNQPQHF
TRBJ1-5 | NA | TRBV6-5 | CATGEGMVDNQPQHF
TRBJ1-6 | TRBD1 | TRBV6-5 | CASKTGSHNSPLHF
TRBJ1-5 | TRBD1 | TRBV18 | CASSPGQGWQPQHF
TRBJ1-2 | NA | TRBV19 | CASSILGGAEGYTF
TRBJ2-1 | NA | TRBV20-1 | CSACDNGDEQFF
TRBJ1-1 | NA | TRBV14 | CASSRGRALNTEAFF
TRBJ2-6 | NA | TRBV4-1 | CARGGAGGLSGANVLTF
TRBJ1-5 | NA | TRBV19 | CASSIGLTISNQPQHF
TRBJ1-1 | NA | TRBV4-1 | CASSQVRGQLNTEAFF